This is a list of T cell receptor beta chains from one sample in a study of PD-1 blockade in classical Hodgkin lymphoma. Data came from immunoSEQ multiplex PCR; TCRdb stores just in-frame clones and leaves some out. The profile shows over 85,000 clones, less than 95% of them singletons. This specimen was peripheral blood mononuclear cells (PBMCs), taken before the fourth cycle of nivolumab. The receptors were gathered from a human donor with classical Hodgkin lymphoma. Both conserved end residues are part of each CDR3. D genes are given only for firm matches. Some rows have no size entry. The others give once, few or many, or a class for an expanded clone.

TGTGCCAGCAGTTCTATCGACAGCCCCCACAATGAGCAGTTCTTC	CASSSIDSPHNEQFF	NA	NA	TRBV7-3	TRBJ2-1
TGTGCCAGCAGCTCTGGGGGTCTATACAATGAGCAGTTCTTC	CASSSGGLYNEQFF	NA	NA	TRBV7-2	TRBJ2-1
TGTGCCAGCAGCTTTAGCGGGGGGGCCGGTGGGATCAATGAGCAGTTCTTC	CASSFSGGAGGINEQFF	TRBD2	NA	TRBV7-2	TRBJ2-1
TGTGCCAGCAGCCAAGGCCCGGACAGCTTCTACGAGCAGTACTTC	CASSQGPDSFYEQYF	NA	once	TRBV14	TRBJ2-7
TGCGCCAGCAGCTCGGGACAGGAAGCTTTCTTT	CASSSGQEAFF	TRBD1	once	TRBV5-1	TRBJ1-1
TGTGCCAGCAGCGTATCTTCTGACAGGGGCTATAATTCACCCCTCCACTTT	CASSVSSDRGYNSPLHF	TRBD1	NA	TRBV9	TRBJ1-6
TGCGCCAGCAGCCAAGATGGACTAGCGGGGGGAAGAGAAGAGACCCAGTACTTC	CASSQDGLAGGREETQYF	TRBD2	once	TRBV4-3	TRBJ2-5
TGTGCCACCAGCTCCCGGACAGGGAACCACGAGCAGTACTTC	CATSSRTGNHEQYF	TRBD1	NA	TRBV15	TRBJ2-7
TGTGCCAGCTGGACAGCCATGAACACTGAAGCTTTCTTT	CASWTAMNTEAFF	NA	NA	TRBV5-6	TRBJ1-1
TGTGCCAGCAGTTTATTCCGGGGGCGCGTGGGTCAGCCCCAGCATTTT	CASSLFRGRVGQPQHF	NA	NA	TRBV28	TRBJ1-5
TGTGCCAGCAGCTTATTGGACAGAGAGTTTAACTATGGCTACACCTTC	CASSLLDREFNYGYTF	NA	NA	TRBV7-9	TRBJ1-2
TGTGCCAGCAGCGCGCGGGTAGGGGTATCAGATACGCAGTATTTT	CASSARVGVSDTQYF	NA	NA	TRBV9	TRBJ2-3
TGCGCCAGCAGCTTGGCCTTTTCAAACCTGAACACTGAAGCTTTCTTT	CASSLAFSNLNTEAFF	NA	once	TRBV5-1	TRBJ1-1
TGTGCCAGCAGTTTATCGGGAGAGACCCAGTACTTC	CASSLSGETQYF	NA	NA	TRBV27	TRBJ2-5
TGCGCCAGCAGCGAGGGGGCGTGGACTGAAGCTTTCTTT	CASSEGAWTEAFF	TRBD1	NA	TRBV4-3	TRBJ1-1
TGTGCCTGGAAGCCCGGGGATAGTTGGTTCGAGCAGTACTTC	CAWKPGDSWFEQYF	NA	NA	TRBV30	TRBJ2-7
TGCGCCAGCCGACCTACCGGGACAGGGTTTAATGAAGCTTTCTTT	CASRPTGTGFNEAFF	TRBD1	NA	TRBV10-1	TRBJ1-1
TGTGCCAGCAGCCGCTCTGGACAGGGAGGAAATGAGCAGTTCTTC	CASSRSGQGGNEQFF	TRBD1	NA	TRBV5-5	TRBJ2-1
TGTGCCAGCAGCTTGGAGGAATACGAGCAGTACTTC	CASSLEEYEQYF	NA	NA	TRBV7-8	TRBJ2-7
TGTGCCAGCAGCTCCGGGACAGAGACCTATGGCTACACCTTC	CASSSGTETYGYTF	TRBD1	NA	TRBV9	TRBJ1-2
TGTGCCAGCAGCTTAGGTCCCGGGCAGTTCCCAGAGCAGTACTTC	CASSLGPGQFPEQYF	NA	NA	TRBV7-6	TRBJ2-7
TGCGCCAGCAGCCAAGATCTCGAGAACACTGAAGCTTTCTTT	CASSQDLENTEAFF	NA	NA	TRBV4-3	TRBJ1-1
TGTGCCAGCAGAAAGGACAGGACCTACGAGCAGTACTTC	CASRKDRTYEQYF	TRBD1	once	TRBV2	TRBJ2-7
TGTGCCAGTAGTATCGGGTTCGGGGGGTTCGATGAGCAGTTCTTC	CASSIGFGGFDEQFF	TRBD2	NA	TRBV19	TRBJ2-1
TGTGCCAGCAGCCCCGAGGGGGCCACAGATACGCAGTATTTT	CASSPEGATDTQYF	TRBD1	NA	TRBV6-4	TRBJ2-3
TGTGCCAGCAGCACCGGACCGCTCTCCTACGAGCAGTACTTC	CASSTGPLSYEQYF	NA	NA	TRBV6-5	TRBJ2-7
TGCGCCAGCAGCTTGGTGGGGACAGGGGGCACAGATACGCAGTATTTT	CASSLVGTGGTDTQYF	TRBD1	NA	TRBV5-1	TRBJ2-3
TGTGCCAGCAGCTTGGCCCTAGCGGGGCAAGAGACCCAGTACTTC	CASSLALAGQETQYF	TRBD2	NA	TRBV5-4	TRBJ2-5
TGTGCCAGCAGTGCCCGAGGGGGTAGTGCTGGTACCGGGGAGCTGTTTTTT	CASSARGGSAGTGELFF	NA	NA	TRBV27	TRBJ2-2
TGTGCCATCAGTGAGTCGGGGGGGAGGGAGGAGTATTTT	CAISESGGREEYF	TRBD2	NA	TRBV10-3	TRBJ2-3
TGTGCCTGGAGTGTAGAGGCCAGCACCGGGGAGCTGTTTTTT	CAWSVEASTGELFF	NA	NA	TRBV30	TRBJ2-2
TGTGCCAGCAGCTTAGTCTTAGACGTTTACAATGAGCAGTTCTTC	CASSLVLDVYNEQFF	NA	once	TRBV7-9	TRBJ2-1
TGTGCCAGCAGCTTTGGCAGCGCGGGGGAGCAGTACTTC	CASSFGSAGEQYF	NA	NA	TRBV7-9	TRBJ2-7
TGTGCCAGCAGCGTAGCTAGCGGGGGGGGCCAAGAGACCCAGTACTTC	CASSVASGGGQETQYF	TRBD2	NA	TRBV9	TRBJ2-5
TGTGCCAGCAGCAAAAGGCGAGGGGAAGGAAACACCATATATTTT	CASSKRRGEGNTIYF	NA	NA	TRBV7-7	TRBJ1-3
TGTGCCAGCAGCTCTCGGACAGGCACCTACTACGAGCAGTACTTC	CASSSRTGTYYEQYF	TRBD1	NA	TRBV11-3	TRBJ2-7
TGTGCCACCAACGGACAGGGGAATTACAATGAGCAGTTCTTC	CATNGQGNYNEQFF	TRBD1	NA	TRBV15	TRBJ2-1
TGCAGCGCCCGACCGCTGGACTACTACAATGAGCAGTTCTTC	CSARPLDYYNEQFF	NA	NA	TRBV29-1	TRBJ2-1
TGTGCCAGCAGCGTAGTATTTGGGGGGGCCCTCACCGGGGAGCTGTTTTTT	CASSVVFGGALTGELFF	NA	NA	TRBV9	TRBJ2-2
TGTGCCAGTACCATACAGGGGACGGCTCAGCCCCAGCATTTT	CASTIQGTAQPQHF	TRBD1	NA	TRBV19	TRBJ1-5
TGCGCCAACAGCTCGACAGCTTCAACTAATGAAAAACTGTTTTTT	CANSSTASTNEKLFF	NA	NA	TRBV5-1	TRBJ1-4
TGTGCCAGCAGCTTGAACAGGGGGATGGAGACCCAGTACTTC	CASSLNRGMETQYF	TRBD1	NA	TRBV7-8	TRBJ2-5
TGTGCCATCAGTGAGTCAGGGGACACACTGAACACTGAAGCTTTCTTT	CAISESGDTLNTEAFF	NA	NA	TRBV10-3	TRBJ1-1
TGTGCCAGCAGCCTTCTTTGGGACACTCTCACAGATACGCAGTATTTT	CASSLLWDTLTDTQYF	NA	NA	TRBV5-4	TRBJ2-3
TGTGCCAGTAGTCCTCAGGTGAGCTACGAGCAGTACTTC	CASSPQVSYEQYF	NA	NA	TRBV19	TRBJ2-7
TGTGCCAGTAGTACCATAGACGGGGGTCCTCCCTACGAGCAGTACTTC	CASSTIDGGPPYEQYF	NA	NA	TRBV19	TRBJ2-7
TGTGCCATCAGGGAAAGCCAGGGAGGCTATGGCTACACCTTC	CAIRESQGGYGYTF	NA	NA	TRBV10-3	TRBJ1-2
TGTGCCAGCAGTGAATGGACAGCCTCGAACACCGGGGAGCTGTTTTTT	CASSEWTASNTGELFF	NA	NA	TRBV25-1	TRBJ2-2
TGTGCCACCAGAGGTGGAGGGGCAGGGAACACTGAAGCTTTCTTT	CATRGGGAGNTEAFF	NA	NA	TRBV15	TRBJ1-1
TGCGCCAGCAGCCAAGATCCCGGACGGCCACCCACTGAAGCTTTCTTT	CASSQDPGRPPTEAFF	NA	NA	TRBV4-1	TRBJ1-1
TGTGCCAGCAGTGATTTAGGTCAGGGGAACGAAAAACTGTTTTTT	CASSDLGQGNEKLFF	NA	once	TRBV2	TRBJ1-4
TGTGCCAGCAGGAGCCGAGATACGCAGTATTTT	CASRSRDTQYF	NA	NA	TRBV27	TRBJ2-3